Given below is one T cell receptor (beta chain) in context. The antigen is unknown. Germline-derived CDR1 and CDR2 are MNHNS and SASEGT. V shed 4 bases and J 2 bases; nucleotides not matched to a gene: 6. The CDR3 loop spans 16 amino acids. Amplification of TCR beta CDR3 regions used RNA as the template. HTBI primers were employed in a first-round RT-PCR of the TCR CDR3. Using its own MiXCR run on the multiplex PCR reads, TCRdb lists one record per CDR3 protein. The sample yields a few hundred thousand distinct CDR3 sequences, 20% to 25% seen once. This sample is drawn from a study of T cells in Graves' hyperthyroidism and ophthalmopathy. General study points: Blood also held most thyroid clonotypes expanded beyond 0.001.

This receptor was taken from a man between 18 and 29 years old with Graves' hyperthyroidism. The rearrangement joins TRBV6-1 to TRBJ1-2; 11 bases line up with TRBD1. Material: blood. The CDR3 DNA reads as TGTGCCAGCAGTGCGACCGGGACAGGGGGAAACTATGGCTACACCTTC. This translates into CASSATGTGGNYGYTF.